This T cell receptor (beta chain) was sequenced during a study of cytomegalovirus exposure and HLA in healthy donors. Study details: Samples from HLA-typed donors yielded approximately 88 million unique TCRs in an early data release. Findings and caveats of the study: Cytomegalovirus status, reportedly, was diagnosed with high specificity and sensitivity by the classifier. CMV serostatus was the sole immune exposure information available. Most sequenced TCRs were rare (though some public TCRs occurred in many donors).

The CDR3 is 14 amino acids. V lost 9 bases and J lost 4; bases outside the gene matches: 12. CDR1 and CDR2 (germline): ENHRY, SYGVKD. Researchers ran the PCR with 60 Vbeta and 13 Jbeta primers. Sequencing used immunoSEQ multiplex PCR; TCRdb keeps in-frame clones, though not all of them. The sample comprises about 160,000 clones, roughly 84% of which are singletons, and about 1.6% rests with the top ten. Worth noting for this clone: As yet, its antigen is unknown.

The sample was PBMCs. V and J are TRBV10-3 and TRBJ2-7, with 7 nucleotides matching TRBD1. This receptor was obtained from a male donor in good health and CMV-seronegative. CDR3 amino acids: CAIDETGQNYEQYF. The CDR3 DNA sequence: TGTGCCATAGACGAGACGGGACAGAATTACGAGCAGTACTTC.